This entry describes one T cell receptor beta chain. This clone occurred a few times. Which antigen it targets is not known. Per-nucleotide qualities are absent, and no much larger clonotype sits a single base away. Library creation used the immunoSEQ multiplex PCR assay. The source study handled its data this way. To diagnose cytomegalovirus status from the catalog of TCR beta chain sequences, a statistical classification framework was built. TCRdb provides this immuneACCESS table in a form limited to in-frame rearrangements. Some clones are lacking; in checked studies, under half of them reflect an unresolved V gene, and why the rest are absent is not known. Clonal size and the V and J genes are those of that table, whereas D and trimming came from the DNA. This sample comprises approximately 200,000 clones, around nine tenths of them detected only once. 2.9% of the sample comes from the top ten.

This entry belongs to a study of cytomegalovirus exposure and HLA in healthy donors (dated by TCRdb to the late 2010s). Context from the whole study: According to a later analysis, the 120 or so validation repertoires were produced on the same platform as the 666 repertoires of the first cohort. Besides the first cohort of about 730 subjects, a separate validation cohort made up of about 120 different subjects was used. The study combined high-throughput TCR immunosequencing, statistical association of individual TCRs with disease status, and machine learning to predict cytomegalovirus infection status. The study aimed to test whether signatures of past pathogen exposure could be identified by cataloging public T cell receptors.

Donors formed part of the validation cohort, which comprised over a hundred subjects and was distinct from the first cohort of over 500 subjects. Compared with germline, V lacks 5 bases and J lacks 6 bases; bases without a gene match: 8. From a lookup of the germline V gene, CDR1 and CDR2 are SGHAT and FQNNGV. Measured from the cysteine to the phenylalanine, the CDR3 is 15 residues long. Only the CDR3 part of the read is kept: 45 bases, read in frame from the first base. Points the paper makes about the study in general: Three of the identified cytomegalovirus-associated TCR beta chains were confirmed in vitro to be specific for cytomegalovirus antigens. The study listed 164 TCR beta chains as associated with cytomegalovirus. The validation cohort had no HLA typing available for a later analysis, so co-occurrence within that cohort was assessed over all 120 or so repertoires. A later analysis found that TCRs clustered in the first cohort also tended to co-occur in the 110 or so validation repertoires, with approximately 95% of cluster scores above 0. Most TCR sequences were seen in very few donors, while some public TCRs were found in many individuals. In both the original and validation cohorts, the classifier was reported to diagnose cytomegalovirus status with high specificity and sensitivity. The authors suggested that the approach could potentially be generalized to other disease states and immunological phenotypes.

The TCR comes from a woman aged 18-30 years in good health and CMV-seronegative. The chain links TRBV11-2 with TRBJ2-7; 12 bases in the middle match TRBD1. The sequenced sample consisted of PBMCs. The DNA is TGTGCCAGCAGCACCCCGGGACAGGGGGCCTTCGAGCAGTACTTC. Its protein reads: CASSTPGQGAFEQYF.